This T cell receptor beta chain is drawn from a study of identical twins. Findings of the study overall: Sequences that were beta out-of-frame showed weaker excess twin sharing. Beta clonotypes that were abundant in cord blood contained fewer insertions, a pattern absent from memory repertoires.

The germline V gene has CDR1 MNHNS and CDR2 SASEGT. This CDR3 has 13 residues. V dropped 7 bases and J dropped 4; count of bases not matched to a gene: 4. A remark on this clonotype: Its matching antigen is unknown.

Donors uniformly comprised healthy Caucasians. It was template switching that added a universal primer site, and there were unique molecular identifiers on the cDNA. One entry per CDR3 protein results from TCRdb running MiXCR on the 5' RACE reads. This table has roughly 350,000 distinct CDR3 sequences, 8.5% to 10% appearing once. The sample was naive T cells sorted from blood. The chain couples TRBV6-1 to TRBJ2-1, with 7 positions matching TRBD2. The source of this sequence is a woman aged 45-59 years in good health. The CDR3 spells CASMAGVYNEQFF. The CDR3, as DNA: TGTGCCAGCATGGCGGGAGTTTACAATGAGCAGTTCTTC.